Below are 27 T cell receptor beta chains sequenced from a single sample in a study of T cells in Graves' hyperthyroidism and ophthalmopathy. The CDR3 regions of TCR beta were amplified from RNA transcripts. First-round RT-PCR of the TCR CDR3 relied on the HTBI primer set. One entry per CDR3 protein results from TCRdb running MiXCR on the multiplex PCR reads. The sample records roughly 710,000 distinct CDR3 sequences, over 35% being singletons. Sequenced: blood. Every receptor here comes from a woman aged 40 to 50 with Graves' hyperthyroidism.

There are many counts of this clonotype. The chain is built from TRBV29-1 and TRBJ1-2; D not certain. V was clipped by 0 bases and J by 6 bases, with 11 bases between them. CDR1 and CDR2 from the germline V gene are SQVTM and ANQGSEA. The CDR3 has 13 amino acids. This CDR3 reads CSVEDHRGDGYTF. The CDR3 nucleotides read TGCAGCGTTGAAGACCACCGGGGAGATGGCTACACCTTC.

The count of this clonotype is one. A much more abundant neighbour one base away suggests this may be a read error. The chain couples TRBV12-3 or TRBV12-4 to TRBJ2-5; D might be TRBD2 (5 bases). V shed 6 bases and J shed 9 bases, with 14 bases lying between them. CDR3 length: 12 amino acids. CDR3 in amino acids: CASSPEVEAQYF. The CDR3 DNA reads as TGTGCCAGCAGCCCGGAAGTGGAGGCCCAGTACTTC.

Regarding this clonotype: Compared with germline, one end of the junction differs, possibly owing to a read error. This chain uses TRBV6-1 with TRBJ1-1; D may be TRBD1 (6 bases). Germline V gives CDR1 MNHNS, CDR2 SASEGT. The CDR3 is 14 amino acids. The CDR3 region has the DNA TGTGCCAGCGGTGGGGGGGGGCTCGACACTGAGGCTTTCTTT. It codes for CASGGGGLDTEAFF.

This clonotype was detected many times. The V and J genes are TRBV20-1 and TRBJ1-2, with D tentatively TRBD1 (5 bases). The CDR3 spans 14 residues. The V and J ends lost 8 bases and 1 base respectively, with 17 bases between them. CDR1 is DFQATT, CDR2 SNEGSKA, per germline (reference sequence). The CDR3 sequence is CSSGGRGYNYGYTF. DNA of the CDR3: TGCAGTTCGGGCGGACGGGGCTATAACTATGGCTACACCTTC.

The V and J genes are TRBV4-3 and TRBJ2-7, with 9 bases that match TRBD1. CDR1 and CDR2 from the germline V gene are LGHNA and YSLEER. The CDR3 consists of 17 residues. Unmatched junction bases numbered 14, after V lost 3 bases and J lost 5 bases. CDR3 amino acids: CASSQNPTGGIFNEQYF. The CDR3 coding sequence is TGCGCCAGCAGCCAGAACCCGACAGGGGGGATATTCAACGAGCAGTACTTC.

This clonotype was counted once. The chain has TRBV10-3 and TRBJ1-5, with D perhaps matching TRBD1 (6 bases). Germline V gene lookup returns CDR1 ENHRY and CDR2 SYGVKD. Trimming shortened V by 11 bases and J by 4 bases, and 15 bases separated the two germline ends. The length of the CDR3 is 13 residues. The chain's CDR3 is CARKQGPNQPQHF. The DNA of the CDR3 is TGTGCCCGAAAACAGGGACCTAATCAGCCCCAGCATTTT.

This clonotype was recorded at least ten times. The chain employs TRBV7-6 and TRBJ1-2; perhaps TRBD1 as D (5 bases). V was cut by 4 bases and J by 7 bases, with 19 bases left in between. The germline V gene has CDR1 SGHVS and CDR2 FNYEAQ. The CDR3 totals 15 residues. The CDR3 loop is CASSSGTPIGGGYTF. In DNA, the CDR3 is TGTGCCAGCAGCTCCGGGACCCCCATTGGGGGTGGCTACACCTTC.

The CDR3 bases are TGCAGTGCTATCACAGACGGAAATCAGCCCCAGCATTTT. Protein: CSAITDGNQPQHF. The chain carries TRBV20-1 and TRBJ1-5; D uncertain. V was clipped by 4 bases and J by 4 bases, with 11 bases between them. CDR1 is DFQATT, CDR2 SNEGSKA, per germline (reference sequence). This CDR3 is built from 13 residues.

This clonotype appeared a few times. The chain links TRBV19 to TRBJ2-7, with D possibly TRBD1 on 5 matching bases. V shed 3 bases and J shed 2 bases, with 14 bases lying between them. The germline gives CDR1 LNHDA, CDR2 SQIVND (reference sequence). This CDR3 has 15 residues. The CDR3 bases are TGTGCCAGTAGTATTGCCTTAGGGGATCCCTACGAGCAGTACTTC. Residues: CASSIALGDPYEQYF.

The rearrangement links TRBV6-5 to TRBJ1-2, with D maybe TRBD1 (5 bases). The CDR3 totals 14 residues. Trimming removed 5 bases at V and 7 bases at J, with 17 bases between. Germline CDR1 MNHEY, CDR2 SVGAGI. The CDR3 DNA follows: TGTGCCAGCAGTCCAGGGAGTTTGAGGCTTGGCTACACCTTC. Amino acid sequence: CASSPGSLRLGYTF.

This chain connects TRBV7-2 to TRBJ1-6; 7 bases map to TRBD1. J lost 6 bases, V lost 5 bases, and 10 bases had no gene match. CDR3 size: 16 residues. CDR1 is SGHTA, CDR2 FQGNSA, per germline. CDR3 coding DNA: TGTGCCAGCAGCGAACAACAGGGACAGCTTAATTCACCCCTCCACTTT. Its translation is CASSEQQGQLNSPLHF.

This clonotype was counted at least ten times. The chain employs TRBV5-8 and TRBJ2-6, with D unresolved. From germline, CDR1 is SGHTS and CDR2 YDEGEE. This CDR3 region has 15 residues. The germline V and J ends were trimmed by 4 bases and 4 bases, with 12 bases remaining between them. CDR3: CASSTGRSGANVLTF. The CDR3 DNA follows: TGTGCCAGCAGCACCGGACGGTCAGGGGCCAACGTCCTGACTTTC.

This clonotype was observed many times. This chain uses TRBV7-2 with TRBJ1-3; no clear D. Per the germline V gene, CDR1 is SGHTA and CDR2 is FQGNSA. Trimming shortened V by 8 bases and J by 2 bases, and 4 bases separated the two germline ends. The CDR3 sequence is 11 residues long. Written as DNA, the CDR3 is TGTGCCAGCGGGGCTGGAAACACCATATATTTT. Amino acids: CASGAGNTIYF.

This sequence joins TRBV6-5 and TRBJ2-2; TRBD1 might be the D (6 bases). CDR3 length equals 14 residues. Per germline, CDR1 MNHEY and CDR2 SVGAGI. The V gene lost 5 bases and the J gene lost 3 bases, with 10 bases spanning the gap. The CDR3 spells CASSTTGDTGELFF. The CDR3 bases are TGTGCCAGCAGTACGACAGGAGACACCGGGGAGCTGTTTTTT.

In this sample, this clonotype turned up many times. Relative to the germline gene, one junction end is altered; a read error may explain this. The chain recombines TRBV20-1 with TRBJ1-2, with D possibly being TRBD1 (5 bases). The CDR3 loop spans 11 amino acids. Germline loops: CDR1 DFQATT, CDR2 SNEGSKA (reference sequence). The CDR3 DNA reads TGTAGGGGACGGGCCAACTATGGCTACACCTTC. This encodes CRGRANYGYTF.

This chain joins TRBV5-4 and TRBJ2-2, with D perhaps TRBD1 or TRBD2 (6 bases each). CDR1 and CDR2 (germline): SGHNT, YYREEE (reference sequence). Trimming left V 4 bases short and J 5 bases short, with 18 bases between. The CDR3 is 16 residues long. The CDR3 reads CASSQRARGGTGELFF. The CDR3, as DNA: TGTGCCAGCAGCCAACGGGCCAGGGGAGGTACCGGGGAGCTGTTTTTT.

This clonotype was recorded at least ten times. The V gene is TRBV25-1, the J gene TRBJ1-4; D ambiguous. The germline V gene encodes CDR1 MGHDK and CDR2 SYGVNS. The CDR3 runs 15 residues. V was pared by 4 bases and J by 4 bases, with 13 bases between. CDR3 in amino acids: CASSGRGGHNEKLFF. CDR3 coding DNA: TGTGCCAGCAGTGGCCGTGGCGGCCATAATGAAAAACTGTTTTTT.

This clonotype was recorded a few times. The chain joins TRBV6-2 or TRBV6-3 to TRBJ2-5; D not resolved. Germline loops: CDR1 MNHEY, CDR2 SVGEGT. The CDR3 is 11 amino acids. The V and J ends lost 8 bases and 9 bases respectively, with 13 bases between them. The DNA of the CDR3 is TGTGCCAGCCATTCCGGCAGCGCCCAGTACTTC. Its protein product is CASHSGSAQYF.

The J gene is TRBJ2-2, the V gene TRBV24-1; 9 nucleotides line up with TRBD2. This CDR3 contains 19 residues. CDR1 is KGHDR, CDR2 SFDVKD, per germline. J was trimmed by 8 bases and V by 11 bases; bases with no gene match: 26. For the CDR3, the DNA is TGTGCCAGCATCCCCAACCTAGCGGGAAACCCCATAATCCTTGGGGAGCTGTTTTTT. Encoded protein: CASIPNLAGNPIILGELFF.

In this sample, this clonotype turned up a few times. The gene calls are TRBV6-4 and TRBJ1-1; D might be TRBD1 (6 bases). Germline CDR1 MRHNA, CDR2 SNTAGT. CDR3 length: 11 amino acids. V was pared by 6 bases and J by 6 bases, with 8 bases between. CDR3 region: CASRGHAEAFF. The CDR3 DNA reads as TGTGCCAGCAGGGGACATGCTGAAGCTTTCTTT.

A note on this clonotype: The junction differs from germline at one of its ends, possibly a read error. This chain links TRBV10-3 with TRBJ1-5; weak D call: TRBD1 (6 bases). CDR1 ENHRY and CDR2 SYGVKD come from the germline V gene. The CDR3 covers 16 residues. In DNA form, the CDR3 reads TGTGCCAGCAGTTACTCTTCGGCAGGGGACAATCAGCCCCAGCATTTT. It specifies CASSYSSAGDNQPQHF.

This clonotype was picked up many times. The chain recombines TRBV19 with TRBJ2-7, with 11 bases that match TRBD1. Trimming cost V 5 bases and J 7 bases; bases outside gene matches: 10. The CDR3 has 15 residues. The V gene's germline CDR1 is LNHDA and CDR2 SQIVND (reference sequence). CDR3 DNA sequence: TGTGCCAGTAGTGCCCGGGACAGGGGGACTTGGGAGCAGTACTTC. Translation: CASSARDRGTWEQYF.

To note about this clonotype: It may be a read error: a sequence one base away is much more abundant. CDR3 sequence reads: CSALQGAGGELVF. The CDR3 DNA sequence: TGCAGCGCCCTCCAGGGGGCCGGCGGGGAGCTGGTTTTT. J is TRBJ2-2 and V is TRBV29-1; TRBD1 matches at 8 bases. CDR1 is SQVTM, CDR2 ANQGSEA, per germline. The CDR3 runs 13 residues.

The V call is TRBV7-2, the J call TRBJ2-2, with D possibly TRBD2 on 7 matching bases. Germline CDR1 SGHTA, CDR2 FQGNSA. This CDR3 is 16 amino acids long. V shed 2 bases and J shed 4 bases, with 14 bases lying between them. CDR3 residues: CASSLRIGGPTGELFF. DNA for the CDR3: TGTGCCAGCAGCTTACGGATCGGGGGGCCCACCGGGGAGCTGTTTTTT.

Only a few counts were recorded for this clonotype. The germline gene is not matched at one end of the junction; a read error may be the cause. The J gene is TRBJ2-7, the V gene TRBV11-2; D possibly matches TRBD1 or TRBD2 (5 bases each). CDR3 length: 14 amino acids. Germline V gives CDR1 SGHAT, CDR2 FQNNGV. For the CDR3, the DNA is TGTGCCAGCAGCTTCCCGGGACGGATCTACGGGCAGTACTTC. Residues: CASSFPGRIYGQYF.

V and J are TRBV7-3 and TRBJ1-2; D unclear. The V gene lost 11 bases and the J gene lost 7 bases, with 17 bases spanning the gap. Germline V gives CDR1 SGHTA, CDR2 FQGTGA. The CDR3 runs 12 residues. CDR3 sequence: CAWSMDSGGYTF. The CDR3 nucleotides are TGTGCCTGGAGTATGGACTCGGGTGGCTACACCTTC.

The chain recombines TRBV29-1 with TRBJ1-2, with D perhaps TRBD1 (6 bases). Trimming stripped 0 bases from V and 1 base from J, with 18 bases between. CDR3 length: 17 amino acids. Germline CDR1 SQVTM, CDR2 ANQGSEA. The CDR3, as DNA: TGCAGCGTTGAAGATATACAGGGCCCGATAATTAACTATGGCTACACCTTC. Amino acid sequence: CSVEDIQGPIINYGYTF.